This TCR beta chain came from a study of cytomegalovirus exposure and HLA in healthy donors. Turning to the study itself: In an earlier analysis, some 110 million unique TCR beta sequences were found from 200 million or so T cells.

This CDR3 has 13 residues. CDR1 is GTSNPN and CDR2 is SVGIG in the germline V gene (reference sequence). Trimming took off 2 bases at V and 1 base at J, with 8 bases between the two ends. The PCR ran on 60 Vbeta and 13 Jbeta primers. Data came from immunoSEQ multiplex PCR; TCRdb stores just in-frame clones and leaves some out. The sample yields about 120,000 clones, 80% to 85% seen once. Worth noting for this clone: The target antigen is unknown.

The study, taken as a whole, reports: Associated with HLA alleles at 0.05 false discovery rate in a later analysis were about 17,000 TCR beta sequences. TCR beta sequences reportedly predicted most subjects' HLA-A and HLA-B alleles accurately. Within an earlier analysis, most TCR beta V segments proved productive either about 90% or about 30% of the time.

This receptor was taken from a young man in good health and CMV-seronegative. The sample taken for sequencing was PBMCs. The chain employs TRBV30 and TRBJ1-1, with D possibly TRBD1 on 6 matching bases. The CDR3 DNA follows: TGTGCCTGGAGTTGGGGGCGGAACACTGAAGCTTTCTTT. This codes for CAWSWGRNTEAFF.